The 30 T cell receptor beta chains below come from one sample, sequenced in a study of CD8+ T cells in alopecia areata. Investigators isolated RNA and reverse transcribed it into cDNA to act as the sequencing template. This table comes from immunoSEQ multiplex PCR, and its TCRdb copy is limited to in-frame clones, with some not included. Listed for the sample are approximately 300,000 clones, none seen a single time. Cutaneous lymph node cells were pooled, and they were sorted using CD4, CD8alpha, NKG2D, NKG2ACE and other markers. The sample consisted of CD4+ T cells sorted from a lymph node. These receptors originate from a C3H/HeJ mouse with alopecia areata. For the strain, the MHC haplotype given is H2-k.

A few counts support this clone. Genes and germline come from the mouse. The read ends 4 residues early relative to the CDR3; the germline J gene fills the gap. Other DNA sequences within the sample encode an identical CDR3. The rearrangement uses TRBV13-2 and TRBJ1-2; 7 bases agree with TRBD1. The CDR3 length is 14 residues. CDR1 and CDR2 (germline): NNHNN, SYGAGS (reference sequence). J gave up 0 bases and V 3 bases, and 2 bases lay outside the gene matches. CDR3 DNA, as far as it was read: TGTGCCAGCGGTGGGGGACAGTCAAACTCC. Amino acid sequence: CASGGGQSNS. In full, the CDR3 is CASGGGQSNSDYTF.

This clone was detected only a few times. The listed genes are named as in mouse. The read terminates 4 residues before the CDR3 end, so the remaining end is supplied by the germline J gene. This rearrangement joins TRBV31 to TRBJ2-5; possibly TRBD2 for D (6 bases). The ends were cut back, 5 bases at V and 2 bases at J, with 8 bases in the middle. Per germline, CDR1 GKSSPN and CDR2 SITVG. CDR3 size: 12 residues. CDR3 bases read: TGTGCCTGGGTGGGGGTCCAAGAC. It yields the protein CAWVGVQD. The full-length CDR3 reads as CAWVGVQDTQYF.

This clone was seen more than once but under ten times. Gene names are the mouse ones. With the read ending 4 residues before the CDR3 end, the germline J gene is used to fill in that end. V usage is TRBV1 and J usage is TRBJ2-5, with 11 bases aligning to TRBD2. CDR3 length: 16 amino acids. The germline CDR1 and CDR2 sequences are NSQYPW and LRSPGD (reference sequence). CDR3 bases read: TGCACCTGCAGTGCAGGGACTGGGGGGAGGGGGGAC. It yields the protein CTCSAGTGGRGD. The whole CDR3 sequence reads CTCSAGTGGRGDTQYF.

A remark on this clone: Mouse names are used for the genes. The CDR3 goes on 4 residues after the read ends, and that part is filled in from the germline J gene. Other DNA sequences in this sample translate to the same CDR3. The chain joins TRBV1 to TRBJ1-1; weak D call: TRBD1 (5 bases). Germline CDR1 and CDR2: NSQYPW and LRSPGD (reference sequence). Trimming took 0 bases from V and 3 from J, leaving 8 bases between them. The CDR3 extends over 14 amino acids. The CDR3 bases that were read are TGCACCTGCAGTGCAGATGGGGGAGACACA. Its protein is CTCSADGGDT. The entire CDR3 is CTCSADGGDTEVFF.

Points on this clone: Gene names follow the mouse nomenclature. Distinct nucleotide sequences in the sample also encode this CDR3. The sequenced CDR3 bases are TGTGCCAGCAGCCAAGATCGGGGGGTTAACACCGGG. Translated, it gives CASSQDRGVNTG. The full CDR3 sequence reads CASSQDRGVNTGQLYF. This sequence joins TRBV5 and TRBJ2-2, with D possibly TRBD2 on 6 matching bases. With the read ending 4 residues before the CDR3 end, the germline J gene is used to fill in that end. V was shortened by 0 bases and J by 2 bases, with 10 bases between the two germline ends. CDR3 length: 16 residues. CDR1 is LGHNA and CDR2 is YNLKQL in the germline V gene (reference sequence).

Many counts were recorded for this clone. All gene names here are mouse names. With the read ending 4 residues before the CDR3 end, the germline J gene is used to fill in that end. V is TRBV3 and J is TRBJ1-2, with 7 bases lining up with TRBD1. Germline V gene lookup returns CDR1 SNHLY and CDR2 FYNGKV (reference sequence). This CDR3 spans 15 amino acids. J gave up 2 bases and V 4 bases, and 7 bases lay outside the gene matches. This CDR3 reads CASSSAYRGNSDYTF. CDR3 bases read: TGTGCCAGCAGCTCCGCCTACAGGGGCAACTCC.

There are a few counts of this clone. Mouse names are used for the genes. The sequenced fragment ends 4 residues before the CDR3 boundary, so the rest is inferred from the germline J gene. The genes are TRBV17 and TRBJ2-2, with D possibly being TRBD1 (6 bases). V lost 6 bases to trimming and J lost 0 bases, with 14 bases between them. The CDR3 has 16 residues. Per germline, CDR1 MNHDT and CDR2 YYDKIL. The CDR3 spells CASRVRQAANTGQLYF. CDR3 DNA, as far as it was read: TGTGCTAGCAGGGTTCGACAGGCAGCAAACACCGGG.

This clone has a handful of counts. Gene names denote mouse genes. The read halts 4 residues ahead of the CDR3 end, with the missing end drawn from the germline J gene. The chain couples TRBV5 to TRBJ2-1, with 9 bases fitting TRBD1. The CDR3 consists of 16 residues. J lost 1 base, V lost 1 base, and 2 bases had no gene match. CDR1 and CDR2 (germline): LGHNA, YNLKQL (reference sequence). The chain's CDR3 is CASSQGTGENYAEQFF. The CDR3 bases that were read are TGTGCCAGCAGCCAAGGGACAGGGGAGAACTATGCT.

Note on this clone: The genes are named according to mouse. From the germline J gene comes the end of the CDR3, since the read stops 4 residues before it. Other DNA sequences of this sample code for an identical CDR3. The chain recombines TRBV13-2 with TRBJ2-7; 7 positions match TRBD1. The CDR3 is 14 residues long. V was pared by 3 bases and J by 1 base, with 4 bases of the junction left unmatched. CDR1 is NNHNN, CDR2 SYGAGS, per germline (reference sequence). CDR3 DNA, as far as it was read: TGTGCCAGCGGTGGAACAGGGGTTTCCTAT. Translation gives CASGGTGVSY. The whole CDR3 protein is CASGGTGVSYEQYF.

This clone was detected only a few times. Mouse gene names apply. The CDR3 end falls 4 residues outside the read, so it is completed with the germline J gene. The gene calls are TRBV13-3 and TRBJ1-2; 7 nucleotides agree with TRBD1. With 1 base clipped from V and 3 bases from J, the junction kept 6 bases outside the gene matches. Germline-derived CDR1 and CDR2 are NNHDY and SYVADS. The CDR3 consists of 15 residues. This CDR3 reads CASSDRWGTDSDYTF. Partial CDR3 DNA: TGTGCCAGCAGTGATCGGTGGGGGACAGACTCC.

As to this clone: Gene names are the mouse ones. From the germline J gene comes the end of the CDR3, since the read stops 4 residues before it. The chain is built from TRBV19 and TRBJ2-3; D not certain. Germline V gene sequence: CDR1 FNHDT, CDR2 SITEND (reference sequence). V shed 5 bases and J shed 0 bases, with 7 bases lying between them. The CDR3 has 13 residues. The CDR3 is CASRTLSAETLYF. Partial CDR3 DNA: TGTGCCAGCAGGACACTTAGTGCAGAA.

This clone has a handful of counts. Here the gene names and germline are mouse. The sequenced fragment ends 4 residues before the CDR3 boundary, so the rest is inferred from the germline J gene. The rearrangement links TRBV13-1 to TRBJ2-1; D is uncertain. CDR1 is NSHNY, CDR2 SYGAGN, per germline. Trimming left V 3 bases short and J 5 bases short, with 6 bases between. The CDR3 contains 12 residues. Incomplete CDR3 DNA: TGTGCCAGCAGTGGACAAGATGCT. This gives the protein CASSGQDA. The CDR3, in full, reads CASSGQDAEQFF.

This clone has just a few counts. All gene names here are mouse names. Read coverage stops 4 residues before the CDR3 terminus; the germline J gene supplies the remainder. V is TRBV13-2 and J is TRBJ2-5; 7 nucleotides align to TRBD2. V gave up 3 bases and J gave up 0 bases; unmatched junction bases: 4. CDR1 and CDR2 (germline): NNHNN, SYGAGS (reference sequence). CDR3 length: 15 residues. CDR3 amino acids: CASGGGGFNQDTQYF. The sequenced part of the CDR3 DNA is TGTGCCAGCGGTGGTGGGGGGTTTAACCAAGAC.

Regarding this clone: Mouse gene names and germline throughout. Read coverage stops 4 residues before the CDR3 terminus; the germline J gene supplies the remainder. Other DNA sequences within the sample encode an identical CDR3. This chain connects TRBV1 to TRBJ2-1, with D tentatively TRBD1 (5 bases). The germline V and J ends were trimmed by 1 base and 3 bases, with 7 bases remaining between them. Germline assignment: CDR1 NSQYPW and CDR2 LRSPGD (reference sequence). The CDR3 extends over 14 amino acids. The DNA read from the CDR3 is TGCACCTGCAGTGCAGCGACAGTCTATGCT. Translating gives CTCSAATVYA. The whole CDR3 region reads CTCSAATVYAEQFF.

This clone turned up a few times. Gene labels here are mouse ones. With the read ending 4 residues before the CDR3 end, the germline J gene is used to fill in that end. The rearrangement links TRBV19 to TRBJ2-1; 9 nucleotides align to TRBD1. CDR3 length equals 16 residues. V trimming: 3 bases; J trimming: 3 bases; junction bases outside the gene matches: 7. Per germline, CDR1 FNHDT and CDR2 SITEND (reference sequence). Incomplete CDR3 DNA: TGTGCCAGCAGTAAGGACAGGGGACCTCTCTATGCT. Its translation: CASSKDRGPLYA. The whole CDR3 sequence is CASSKDRGPLYAEQFF.

Concerning this clone itself: Gene and germline names: mouse. The read ends 4 residues shy of where the CDR3 ends; the end is completed using the germline J gene. The genes are TRBV13-1 and TRBJ2-4; the D gene is possibly TRBD2 (7 bases). V gave up 5 bases and J gave up 1 base, with 14 bases separating them. The CDR3 length is 15 residues. Per germline, CDR1 NSHNY and CDR2 SYGAGN. The part of the CDR3 DNA that was read is TGTGCCAGCAGCAGAGGGGGGCGCGGTCAAAAC. Encoded protein: CASSRGGRGQN. The full CDR3 sequence reads CASSRGGRGQNTLYF.

With respect to this clone: Germline and genes: mouse. The CDR3 end falls 4 residues outside the read, so it is completed with the germline J gene. The chain joins TRBV19 to TRBJ2-3, with D tentatively TRBD1 (6 bases). The CDR3 has 13 amino acids. Between the trimmed V and J ends, which lost 5 bases and 2 bases, there was a span of 9 bases. Germline V gene sequence: CDR1 FNHDT, CDR2 SITEND (reference sequence). The CDR3 reads CASRGDNAETLYF. The sequenced part of the CDR3 DNA is TGTGCCAGCAGAGGGGACAATGCAGAA.

This clone came up a few times. Genes here carry mouse names. Coverage ceases 4 residues before the CDR3 finishes, and the germline J gene fills in the end. J is TRBJ2-1 and V is TRBV13-3; unclear D gene. Germline CDR1 reads NNHDY; CDR2 reads SYVADS. V lost 4 bases to trimming and J lost 2 bases, with 4 bases between them. This CDR3 region has 12 residues. The CDR3 bases that were read are TGTGCCAGCAGTCAATACTATGCT. Its protein product is CASSQYYA. The full-length CDR3 reads as CASSQYYAEQFF.

A few counts support this clone. The genes and germline here are from mouse. The CDR3 goes on 4 residues after the read ends, and that part is filled in from the germline J gene. This sequence joins TRBV13-1 and TRBJ2-1; 10 nucleotides align to TRBD1. V lost 3 bases, J lost 5 bases, and 5 bases stayed unmatched. Germline V gene lookup returns CDR1 NSHNY and CDR2 SYGAGN. CDR3 size: 15 residues. The CDR3 spells CASSVGTGDDAEQFF. CDR3 DNA, as far as it was read: TGTGCCAGCAGTGTCGGGACAGGGGATGATGCT.

Comments on this clone: Mouse names are used for the genes. The read comes to an end 4 residues before the CDR3 does, leaving the germline J gene to fill in the end. The gene calls are TRBV12-1 and TRBJ2-5, with 8 positions matching TRBD2. Germline V gives CDR1 SGHSN, CDR2 HYEKVE. The CDR3 extends over 16 amino acids. V lost 0 bases, J lost 0 bases, and 4 bases stayed unmatched. CDR3 DNA, as far as it was read: TGTGCCAGCTCTCTCGTTGGGGGGGATAACCAAGAC. Protein product: CASSLVGGDNQD. The CDR3 in its entirety is CASSLVGGDNQDTQYF. The full variable domain, completed using reference TRBV12-1 and TRBJ2-5, is DSGVVQSPRHIIKEKGGRSVLTCIPISGHSNVVWYQQTLGKELKFLIQHYEKVERDKGFLPSRFSVQQFDDYHSEMNMSALELEDSAMYFCASSLVGGDNQDTQYFGPGTRLLVL.

On this clone: Each gene name is a mouse one. The read ends 4 residues early relative to the CDR3; the germline J gene fills the gap. The rearrangement uses TRBV13-3 and TRBJ2-2, with a tentative D call TRBD1 (6 bases). Trimming left V 2 bases short and J 6 bases short, with 11 bases between. Germline-derived CDR1 and CDR2 are NNHDY and SYVADS. This CDR3 has 14 residues. The CDR3 is CASSEGQGPGQLYF. The sequenced CDR3 bases are TGTGCCAGCAGTGAGGGTCAGGGGCCCGGG.

Concerning this clone: The listed genes are named as in mouse. The sequence runs out 4 residues before the end of the CDR3; the remainder is reconstructed from the germline J gene. Other nucleotide sequences in the sample specify the same CDR3. This chain joins TRBV31 and TRBJ1-2, with TRBD1 as a possible D gene (5 bases). Per the germline V gene, CDR1 is GKSSPN and CDR2 is SITVG. With 3 bases removed from V and 1 base from J, the gap between germline ends came to 9 bases. The CDR3 is made up of 13 amino acids. CDR3 bases read: TGTGCCTGGAGCCCAACAGGAAACTCC. This codes for CAWSPTGNS. The whole CDR3 is CAWSPTGNSDYTF. The variable domain in full, completed from reference TRBV31 and TRBJ1-2, reads AQTIHQWPVAEIKAVGSPLSLGCTIKGKSSPNLYWYWQATGGTLQQLFYSITVGQVESVVQLNLSASRPKDDQFILSTEKLLLSHSGFYLCAWSPTGNSDYTFGSGTRLLVI.

About this clone itself: Mouse gene names and germline throughout. Sequencing ends 4 residues short of the CDR3 end; the germline J gene provides the rest. Other nucleotide sequences from this sample produce the same CDR3. The chain joins TRBV14 to TRBJ2-5; D unclear. CDR3 size: 14 residues. Germline CDR1 is SGHDT and CDR2 is FRDEAV. Trimming pared 0 bases from V and 0 bases from J, leaving 5 bases between. The CDR3 loop is CASSFSGNQDTQYF. Partial CDR3 DNA: TGTGCCAGCAGTTTCTCTGGAAACCAAGAC. Full variable domain (outside the CDR3, taken from reference TRBV14 and TRBJ2-5): EAGVTQSPRYAVLQEGQAVSFWCDPISGHDTLYWYQQPRDQGPQLLVYFRDEAVIDNSQLPSDRFSAVRPKGTNSTLKIQSAKQGDTATYLCASSFSGNQDTQYFGPGTRLLVL.

This clone was found a few times. Gene names are the mouse ones. From the germline J gene comes the end of the CDR3, since the read stops 4 residues before it. The chain employs TRBV31 and TRBJ2-7; a possible D gene is TRBD1 (6 bases). The CDR3 extends over 12 amino acids. The germline V gene encodes CDR1 GKSSPN and CDR2 SITVG. This chain's CDR3 is CAWSPDRYEQYF. CDR3 bases read: TGTGCCTGGAGTCCGGACAGATAT. Drawing the rest from reference TRBV31 and TRBJ2-7, the complete variable domain is AQTIHQWPVAEIKAVGSPLSLGCTIKGKSSPNLYWYWQATGGTLQQLFYSITVGQVESVVQLNLSASRPKDDQFILSTEKLLLSHSGFYLCAWSPDRYEQYFGPGTRLTVL.

This clone has just a few counts. All gene names here are mouse names. The read halts 4 residues ahead of the CDR3 end, with the missing end drawn from the germline J gene. Other DNA sequences of this sample code for an identical CDR3. The chain uses TRBV1 and TRBJ1-2, with 8 bases that match TRBD1. This CDR3 has 15 residues. The V and J ends lost 0 bases and 3 bases, in that order; junction bases with no gene match: 3. The V gene's germline CDR1 is NSQYPW and CDR2 LRSPGD (reference sequence). CDR3 DNA (partial): TGCACCTGCAGTGCAGAAGGGACAGGTGACTCC. It encodes CTCSAEGTGDS. The complete CDR3 reads CTCSAEGTGDSDYTF.

There are a few counts of this clone. The genes and germline here are from mouse. The CDR3 goes on 4 residues after the read ends, and that part is filled in from the germline J gene. The genes are TRBV1 and TRBJ2-5; the match to TRBD1 covers 9 bases. The V gene's germline CDR1 is NSQYPW and CDR2 LRSPGD (reference sequence). CDR3 length: 13 residues. The CDR3 protein is CTCCRDRVDTQYF. CDR3 DNA, as far as it was read: TGCACCTGCTGCCGGGACAGGGTTGAC.

This clone occurred a few times. Genes here carry mouse names. The read comes to an end 4 residues before the CDR3 does, leaving the germline J gene to fill in the end. V is TRBV1 and J is TRBJ2-2, with a tentative D call TRBD1 (6 bases). Per germline, CDR1 NSQYPW and CDR2 LRSPGD (reference sequence). CDR3 length: 16 amino acids. V dropped 4 bases and J dropped 0 bases, with 12 bases sitting between them. The sequenced CDR3 bases are TGCACCTGCAGTGGCCGGGACACCTCAAACACCGGG. It codes for CTCSGRDTSNTG. In full, the CDR3 is CTCSGRDTSNTGQLYF.

In the case of this clone: Germline and genes: mouse. The CDR3 is cut off 4 residues early in the read; its end comes from the germline J gene. At the DNA level, this CDR3 is encoded by other sequences in the same sample as well. The chain has TRBV19 and TRBJ2-7, with 8 bases lining up with TRBD2. Germline V CDR1 and CDR2: FNHDT, SITEND (reference sequence). The CDR3 has 14 residues. CDR3 DNA, as far as it was read: TGTGCCAGCAGTATAAGAACTGGGGGTTAT. It is translated as CASSIRTGGY. The CDR3, in full, reads CASSIRTGGYEQYF. Drawing the rest from reference TRBV19 and TRBJ2-7, the complete variable domain is GGIITQTPKFLIGQEGQKLTLKCQQNFNHDTMYWYRQDSGKGLRLIYYSITENDLQKGDLSEGYDASREKKSSFSLTVTSAQKNEMAVFLCASSIRTGGYEQYFGPGTRLTVL.

Remarks on this clone: The gene names given are mouse names. The read comes to an end 4 residues before the CDR3 does, leaving the germline J gene to fill in the end. Other DNA sequences in the same sample also yield this CDR3. The chain combines TRBV5 with TRBJ2-5; D gene uncertain. The CDR3 contains 13 residues. Trimming cost V 4 bases and J 2 bases, with 7 bases left between them. The germline V gene encodes CDR1 LGHNA and CDR2 YNLKQL (reference sequence). The CDR3 here is CASSPGVQDTQYF. The part of the CDR3 DNA that was read is TGTGCCAGCAGCCCTGGCGTCCAAGAC.

As concerns this clone: Mouse germline and gene names are used. The CDR3 goes on 4 residues after the read ends, and that part is filled in from the germline J gene. The V gene is TRBV13-1, the J gene TRBJ1-1, with a weak D call TRBD1 (6 bases). The germline CDR1 and CDR2 sequences are NSHNY and SYGAGN. There are 15 residues in the CDR3. The V end lost 2 bases, the J end lost 0 bases, and 11 bases lay between the germline ends. This CDR3 is CASSEQGQTNTEVFF. CDR3 bases read: TGTGCCAGCAGTGAGCAGGGACAAACAAACACA.